Listed below are T cell receptor beta chains from one sample, sequenced in a study of blood T cell repertoires in COVID-19. The method was immunoSEQ multiplex PCR; TCRdb's version includes in-frame clones alone and lacks a portion of them. The sample lists about 220,000 clones; more than 75% were seen once. Sequenced material: peripheral blood. The origin of the receptors is a woman aged 30 to 39 who had recovered from COVID-19. CDR3s include the opening cysteine and the closing phenylalanine or tryptophan. The order of the fields is CDR3 protein, CDR3 DNA, CDR3 length, J gene, D gene, V gene, clone size. D genes are given only for firm matches. Rows may omit the clone size; those that give it use once, few, many or a size class.

CATSEASGASGNEQFF	TGTGCCACCAGTGAGGCTAGCGGGGCCTCAGGGAATGAGCAGTTCTTC	16	TRBJ2-1	TRBD2	TRBV24-1	NA
CASSWTGAYEQYF	TGTGCCAGCAGTTGGACAGGAGCTTACGAGCAGTACTTC	13	TRBJ2-7	TRBD1	TRBV12-3/TRBV12-4	NA
CASSRGVPGLDTGELFF	TGTGCCAGCAGCCGAGGGGTTCCGGGACTCGACACCGGGGAGCTGTTTTTT	17	TRBJ2-2	NA	TRBV7-8	NA
CASRVEVSETQYF	TGTGCCAGCAGAGTAGAAGTATCGGAGACCCAGTACTTC	13	TRBJ2-5	NA	TRBV2	NA
CASGLRVVGELFF	TGTGCCAGCGGCCTCAGGGTGGTCGGGGAGCTGTTTTTT	13	TRBJ2-2	NA	TRBV6-2/TRBV6-3	NA
CASSQGHIGPYEQYF	TGTGCCAGCAGCCAGGGTCACATCGGGCCCTACGAGCAGTACTTC	15	TRBJ2-7	NA	TRBV7-9	NA
CASSDSQGVSGNTIYF	TGTGCCAGCAGTGATTCACAGGGGGTCTCTGGAAACACCATATATTTT	16	TRBJ1-3	TRBD1	TRBV6-1	NA
CAWSVPGDEQYF	TGTGCCTGGAGTGTCCCAGGGGACGAGCAGTACTTC	12	TRBJ2-7	NA	TRBV30	NA
CATSDSASYTGELFF	TGTGCCACCAGTGATTCTGCCAGTTACACCGGGGAGCTGTTTTTT	15	TRBJ2-2	NA	TRBV24-1	NA
CASRPRGAVSTDTQYF	TGTGCCAGTAGACCCCGGGGGGCGGTGAGCACAGATACGCAGTATTTT	16	TRBJ2-3	NA	TRBV19	NA
CASSAGGGTNEKLFF	TGTGCCAGCAGCGCGGGGGGGGGAACTAATGAAAAACTGTTTTTT	15	TRBJ1-4	NA	TRBV7-2	few
CASSSLRERIFNYGYTF	TGTGCCAGCAGCTCCCTCCGGGAAAGGATTTTTAACTATGGCTACACCTTC	17	TRBJ1-2	NA	TRBV13	many
CASSQMDRADYGYTF	TGCGCCAGCAGCCAAATGGACAGGGCGGACTATGGCTACACCTTC	15	TRBJ1-2	TRBD1	TRBV4-1	NA
CASSYDQGYNQPQHF	TGTGCCAGCAGTTATGATCAGGGGTACAATCAGCCCCAGCATTTT	15	TRBJ1-5	NA	TRBV6-2/TRBV6-3	NA
CASSQLALAHTDTQYF	TGTGCCAGCAGCCAACTAGCGCTGGCACACACAGATACGCAGTATTTT	16	TRBJ2-3	TRBD2	TRBV28	NA
CASSSFAGGQETQYF	TGTGCCAGCAGCTCCTTTGCGGGGGGGCAAGAGACCCAGTACTTC	15	TRBJ2-5	TRBD2	TRBV5-4	NA
CASSIDNYSGANVLTF	TGTGCCAGTAGTATTGACAATTACTCTGGGGCCAACGTCCTGACTTTC	16	TRBJ2-6	NA	TRBV19	NA
CASSTDRVAKNIQYF	TGTGCCAGCTCAACGGACAGGGTTGCCAAAAACATTCAGTACTTC	15	TRBJ2-4	TRBD1	TRBV18	NA
CASSLGQGRGNTEAFF	TGTGCCAGCAGCTTAGGTCAGGGGCGAGGGAACACTGAAGCTTTCTTT	16	TRBJ1-1	NA	TRBV7-9	NA
CASSPLSNGAGYTF	TGCGCCAGCAGCCCCCTGTCGAACGGGGCGGGGTACACCTTC	14	TRBJ1-2	NA	TRBV5-1	few
CASSEYSDRSSPHGYTF	TGTGCCAGCAGTGAATATAGTGACAGGTCCTCCCCGCATGGCTACACCTTC	17	TRBJ1-2	NA	TRBV25-1	NA
CASSILASVSSTDTQYF	TGTGCCAGTAGTATTTTGGCTAGCGTTTCTAGCACAGATACGCAGTATTTT	17	TRBJ2-3	NA	TRBV19	NA
CASSGVLNEQYF	TGTGCCAGCTCAGGGGTTTTGAACGAGCAGTACTTC	12	TRBJ2-7	NA	TRBV21-1	NA